This T cell receptor beta chain was retrieved from a study of monozygotic twins with inflammatory bowel disease. From its re-call of the 5' RACE reads, TCRdb lists each CDR3 protein once, without DNA. This table holds about 210,000 distinct CDR3 sequences. Germline V CDR1 and CDR2: LNHDA, SQIVND (reference sequence). This CDR3 region has 14 residues. The V call is TRBV19, the J call TRBJ1-1. What was sequenced was blood. This clonotype was obtained from a human donor with ulcerative colitis or Crohn's disease, or a healthy co-twin of an affected twin (not recorded which). The CDR3: CASSLGVLNTEAFF.